A single sample gave rise to the 3 T cell receptor beta chains below, sequenced in a study of neurological immune-mediated disorders (dated by TCRdb to the late 2010s). The protocol used for the library was 5' RACE. The reads were generated on an Illumina HiSeq 2500. TCRdb trimmed public reads at Q25 via fastp, called clones via MiXCR and kept in-frame beta chains. Each entry is one CDR3 protein sequence, shown with its most common DNA and genes. This sample has 45,000 to 55,000 distinct CDR3 sequences in its table, and approximately 5.8% of those were observed once. The ten largest account for roughly 1.4% of the sample. The sample taken for sequencing was CD4+ T cells from blood. These receptors came from a woman younger than 35 with multiple sclerosis.

This clonotype was recorded many times. The rearrangement joins TRBV18 to TRBJ1-1; D is perhaps TRBD1 (5 bases). The CDR3 has 14 amino acids. Trimming shortened V by 6 bases and J by 1 base, and 12 bases separated the two germline ends. CDR1 and CDR2 from the germline V gene are KGHSH and LQKENI. The CDR3 DNA reads TGTGCCAGCTCTGAGTACGGGGGGAACACTGAAGCTTTCTTT. Its protein is CASSEYGGNTEAFF.

This clonotype was seen more than once but under ten times. The chain is built from TRBV7-8 and TRBJ2-1, with TRBD2 matching over 7 bases. CDR1 is SGHVS, CDR2 FQNEAQ, per germline. CDR3 length: 17 amino acids. Trimming took 3 bases from V and 0 from J; bases not matched to a gene: 8. CDR3 sequence reads: CASSFPSGGSSYNEQFF. CDR3 nucleotide sequence: TGTGCCAGCAGCTTTCCGAGCGGCGGGAGCTCCTACAATGAGCAGTTCTTC.

This clonotype has a count of ten or more. This chain's CDR3 is CASSSPPGTPNGYTF. The CDR3 nucleotides read TGTGCCAGCAGCTCACCACCCGGGACCCCCAACGGCTACACCTTC. The chain is built from TRBV5-6 and TRBJ1-2, with a possible D match to TRBD1 (5 bases). The CDR3 covers 15 residues. V dropped 3 bases and J dropped 8 bases, with 20 bases sitting between them. CDR1 and CDR2 (germline): SGHDT, YYEEEE. Full variable domain (outside the CDR3, taken from reference TRBV5-6 and TRBJ1-2): DAGVTQSPTHLIKTRGQQVTLRCSPKSGHDTVSWYQQALGQGPQFIFQYYEEEERQRGNFPDRFSGHQFPNYSSELNVNALLLGDSALYLCASSSPPGTPNGYTFGSGTRLTVV.